This note documents a single T cell receptor beta chain sequence. The CDR3 is made up of 14 amino acids. J lost 1 base, V lost 1 base, and 4 bases had no gene match. In germline, CDR1 is GTSNPN, CDR2 SVGIG (reference sequence). In the authors' methods: Nucleated cell counts were estimated from reference gene primer amplification. Sequencing used immunoSEQ multiplex PCR; TCRdb keeps in-frame clones, though not all of them. Clonal size and the V and J genes are those of that table, whereas D and trimming came from the DNA. The sample consists of around 150,000 clones, 75% to 85% of them appearing once. This entry is derived from a study of blood T cell repertoires in COVID-19. Across the study: Some COVID-19 samples were acute and others convalescent; all came from the United States, Italy and Spain. PBMCs, B-cell-depleted T cells, or T cells provided the cDNA or gDNA that made up the material.

The source of this sequence is a man in his fifties or sixties with acute or convalescent COVID-19. Sequences were obtained from peripheral blood. The V call is TRBV30, the J call TRBJ2-7; 7 bases are shared with TRBD2. Written as DNA, the CDR3 is TGTGCCTGGAGTGAGCAAGCGGGATCCTACGAGCAGTACTTC. It codes for CAWSEQAGSYEQYF.